The 21 T cell receptor beta chains presented below share a single source sample, sequenced in a study of blood T cells in healthy people across ages (dated by TCRdb to about 2015). Libraries were built with 5' RACE. Instrument on record: Illumina HiSeq 2500. The second PCR ran for about 6 to 11 cycles and used a J-beta primer mix along with a sample-barcoded 5' primer. In TCRdb, the public reads were trimmed at Q25 with fastp and aligned with MiXCR, with productive beta chains retained. CDR3 protein sequences are deduplicated, and each keeps its most common genes and DNA. The sample table shows some 760,000 distinct CDR3 sequences, and around a quarter are seen once. The top ten constitute roughly 9% of the sample. This sample was also put to use in a study of T cells of mothers and their children.

Sequenced material: blood. These receptors all come from a boy under 18 in good health.

A note on this clonotype: The junction departs from the called germline gene at one end, perhaps through a read error. The genes are TRBV18 and TRBJ2-7; D not certain. This CDR3 spans 11 amino acids. Germline CDR1 reads KGHSH; CDR2 reads LQKENI. CDR3 nucleotide sequence: TGTGCCAGGTCACTACCCTTCGAGCAGTACTTC. Translated: CARSLPFEQYF.

This clonotype was picked up one time. This rearrangement joins TRBV2 to TRBJ2-3; 8 bases line up with TRBD2. Germline CDR1 is SNHLY and CDR2 is FYNNEI. This CDR3 has 15 residues. The V and J ends lost 5 bases and 1 base, in that order; junction bases with no gene match: 5. The CDR3 reads CASSISGDRTDTQYF. As DNA, the CDR3 is TGTGCCAGCAGTATTAGCGGGGACCGCACAGATACGCAGTATTTT.

This clonotype was detected only a few times. This chain connects TRBV6-5 to TRBJ1-1; D is ambiguous. This CDR3 region has 13 residues. Trimming took off 6 bases at V and 4 bases at J, with 12 bases between the two ends. Germline CDR1 and CDR2: MNHEY and SVGAGI. CDR3 amino acids: CASRGTSGTEAFF. DNA for the CDR3: TGTGCCAGCAGGGGAACCTCGGGCACTGAAGCTTTCTTT.

The chain carries TRBV29-1 and TRBJ2-5; D is perhaps TRBD1 or TRBD2 (5 bases each). The CDR3 length is 12 residues. CDR1 SQVTM and CDR2 ANQGSEA come from the germline V gene. Trimming removed 0 bases at V and 4 bases at J, with 6 bases between. CDR3 in DNA: TGCAGCGTTGAAGAGGGGACAGAGACCCAGTACTTC. It translates to CSVEEGTETQYF.

The J gene is TRBJ1-2, the V gene TRBV3-1; D may be TRBD1 (5 bases). CDR1 and CDR2 from the germline V gene are LGHDT and YNNKEL (reference sequence). With 4 bases removed from V and 4 bases from J, the gap between germline ends came to 16 bases. CDR3 length: 15 amino acids. CDR3 protein: CASSPRLQGAYGYTF. For the CDR3, the DNA is TGTGCCAGCAGCCCCCGCCTCCAGGGAGCCTATGGCTACACCTTC.

CDR3 amino acids: CASSLAAGGRDIQYF. The CDR3 nucleotides are TGTGCCAGCAGCTTAGCGGCGGGGGGGCGGGACATTCAGTACTTC. V and J are TRBV7-6 and TRBJ2-4; TRBD2 aligns across 9 bases. This CDR3 is built from 15 residues. V was clipped by 0 bases and J by 8 bases; unmatched bases: 5. CDR1 is SGHVS and CDR2 is FNYEAQ in the germline V gene.

V is TRBV7-8 and J is TRBJ2-7; the D is unclear. Looked up from germline, CDR1 is SGHVS and CDR2 is FQNEAQ. The ends were cut back, 1 base at V and 2 bases at J, with 9 bases in the middle. The CDR3 has 14 amino acids. The CDR3 sequence is CASSLGHKTYEQYF. Written as DNA, the CDR3 is TGTGCCAGCAGCTTAGGTCACAAAACCTACGAGCAGTACTTC.

This chain uses TRBV7-2 with TRBJ2-7, with 8 bases identical to TRBD2. The length of the CDR3 is 14 residues. Losses at the gene ends were 5 bases for V and 3 bases for J; bases not matched to a gene: 6. Germline values: CDR1 SGHTA, CDR2 FQGNSA. CDR3 nucleotides: TGTGCCAGCAGCAGACCCGGGACTAGCTACGAGCAGTACTTC. Its protein is CASSRPGTSYEQYF.

This clonotype was seen a handful of times. The chain is built from TRBV12-3 or TRBV12-4 and TRBJ2-4; D is unclear. The V gene lost 2 bases and the J gene lost 9 bases, with 14 bases spanning the gap. The CDR3 runs to 14 residues. The CDR3 protein is CASSLSSSVGIQYF. CDR3 DNA sequence: TGTGCCAGCAGTTTATCCAGCTCAGTCGGCATTCAGTACTTC.

This clonotype was found a few times. V is TRBV29-1 and J is TRBJ2-2, with a tentative D call TRBD2 (5 bases). V lost 4 bases to trimming and J lost 2 bases, with 11 bases between them. In germline, CDR1 is SQVTM, CDR2 ANQGSEA. This CDR3 is built from 14 residues. The CDR3 sequence: CSVGPGINTGELFF. CDR3 coding DNA: TGCAGCGTTGGTCCGGGAATAAACACCGGGGAGCTGTTTTTT.

This chain connects TRBV20-1 to TRBJ2-3; D is unclear. The CDR3 sequence is 12 residues long. Trimming cost V 4 bases and J 5 bases, with 10 bases left between them. Germline V gene data show CDR1 as DFQATT and CDR2 as SNEGSKA (reference sequence). CDR3 sequence reads: CSATWTGDTQYF. As DNA, the CDR3 is TGCAGTGCTACCTGGACCGGAGATACGCAGTATTTT.

In this sample, this clonotype turned up many times. The rearrangement joins TRBV20-1 to TRBJ2-1, with a possible D match to TRBD1 (5 bases). This CDR3 is built from 11 residues. Germline-derived CDR1 and CDR2 are DFQATT and SNEGSKA (reference sequence). The V end lost 5 bases, the J end lost 6 bases, and 8 bases lay between the germline ends. The CDR3 spells CSAGATNEQFF. CDR3 coding DNA: TGCAGTGCTGGGGCGACCAATGAGCAGTTCTTC.

This clonotype has more than one count but fewer than ten. V and J are TRBV7-9 and TRBJ1-2; tentative D call: TRBD1 (5 bases). There are 16 residues in the CDR3. V lost 5 bases, J lost 4 bases, and 20 bases lay in between. The germline CDR1 and CDR2 sequences are SEHNR and FQNEAQ (reference sequence). The CDR3 here is CASSPIPPTASYGYTF. CDR3 bases: TGTGCCAGCAGCCCCATTCCACCGACAGCCTCCTATGGCTACACCTTC.

The V gene is TRBV28, the J gene TRBJ2-7; 11 bases map to TRBD2. Germline loops: CDR1 MDHEN, CDR2 SYDVKM. J gave up 6 bases and V 3 bases, and 16 bases lay outside the gene matches. This CDR3 is built from 18 residues. CDR3: CASSFFGIQLAGGFEQYF. The CDR3 DNA reads as TGTGCCAGCAGTTTCTTTGGTATCCAGCTAGCGGGAGGATTCGAGCAGTACTTC.

This clonotype was counted a few times. The chain combines TRBV29-1 with TRBJ1-4; TRBD1 agrees at 7 bases. J was trimmed by 6 bases and V by 6 bases; bases with no gene match: 4. Germline lookup yields CDR1 SQVTM and CDR2 ANQGSEA. The CDR3 sequence is 12 residues long. CDR3 bases: TGCAGCGTGGCCGGGACAGATGAAAAACTGTTTTTT. It is translated as CSVAGTDEKLFF.

V is TRBV5-1 and J is TRBJ2-6, with D uncertain. Looked up from germline, CDR1 is SGHRS and CDR2 is YFSETQ. The CDR3 is 13 amino acids. V lost 5 bases, J lost 5 bases, and 8 bases lay in between. The CDR3 region is CASREDRANVLTF. CDR3 nucleotide sequence: TGCGCCAGCAGAGAAGACAGGGCCAACGTCCTGACTTTC.

The sample holds a few counts of this clonotype. This sequence may be a read error, since a much larger clone differs from it by one base. The chain recombines TRBV5-1 with TRBJ2-1, with 7 bases aligning to TRBD2. Germline-derived CDR1 and CDR2 are SGHRS and YFSETQ. This CDR3 region has 15 residues. As DNA, the CDR3 is TGCGCCAGCAGCTCCGGGGGGAGCTCCTACAATGAGCAGGTCTTC. Amino acids: CASSSGGSSYNEQVF.

Only a few counts were recorded for this clonotype. V and J are TRBV4-2 and TRBJ2-5; D remains ambiguous. The end of the DNA aligns better with TRBJ2-7, so the J call may be wrong. There are 13 residues in the CDR3. Germline loops: CDR1 LGHNA, CDR2 YNFKEQ. CDR3 region: CASSQEGFGEQYF. The CDR3 DNA is TGTGCCAGCAGCCAAGAGGGTTTCGGCGAGCAGTACTTC.

This clonotype was observed a few times. The chain joins TRBV20-1 to TRBJ2-5; no definite D call. The J call may be wrong; the DNA end is better matched by TRBJ2-1. CDR3 size: 12 residues. Looked up from germline, CDR1 is DFQATT and CDR2 is SNEGSKA (reference sequence). The CDR3 loop reads CSARGLVGEQFF. DNA of the CDR3: TGCAGTGCTAGAGGTTTGGTCGGAGAGCAGTTCTTC.

The table lists this clonotype with a few counts. This chain links TRBV20-1 with TRBJ2-1; the match to TRBD1 covers 9 bases. With the DNA end fitting TRBJ2-7 better, the J assignment may be wrong. This CDR3 region has 14 residues. Germline CDR1 is DFQATT and CDR2 is SNEGSKA (reference sequence). CDR3 in amino acids: CSARAQGQGGEQYF. CDR3 nucleotide sequence: TGCAGTGCTAGAGCACAGGGACAGGGAGGCGAGCAGTACTTC.

In this sample, this clonotype turned up a few times. The CDR3 loop is CASSPDVPGLADTQYF. The DNA of the CDR3 is TGTGCCAGCAGCCCCGATGTCCCGGGGTTAGCAGATACGCAGTATTTT. The chain couples TRBV27 to TRBJ2-3; maybe TRBD2 (5 bases). Germline lookup yields CDR1 MNHEY and CDR2 SMNVEV (reference sequence). V lost 6 bases and J 4 bases, leaving 20 bases between the germline ends. The CDR3 consists of 16 residues.